This TCR beta chain is from a study of cytomegalovirus exposure and HLA in healthy donors. General study findings and limits: Reported performance of the classifier showed diagnosis of cytomegalovirus status with high specificity and sensitivity.

This CDR3 is 14 amino acids long. CDR1 and CDR2 from the germline V gene are SGDLS and YYNGEE. V was pared by 0 bases and J by 6 bases, with 9 bases between. Profiling relied on immunoSEQ multiplex PCR, and the TCRdb table lists in-frame clones only, not all of them. The sample gives 150,000 to 180,000 clones, approximately 86% of which show up once; more than 20% is in the top ten. In the case of this clone: The antigen is unknown.

The chain joins TRBV9 to TRBJ2-2; no firm D call. The specimen sequenced was PBMCs. This TCR derives from a man between 18 and 35 years old in good health and CMV-seropositive. The CDR3 region has the DNA TGTGCCAGCAGCGTAGAGGTCGGGTCCGGGGAGCTGTTTTTT. Encoded protein: CASSVEVGSGELFF. Combining the CDR3 with reference TRBV9 and TRBJ2-2 gives the whole variable domain DSGVTQTPKHLITATGQRVTLRCSPRSGDLSVYWYQQSLDQGLQFLIQYYNGEERAKGNILERFSAQQFPDLHSELNLSSLELGDSALYFCASSVEVGSGELFFGEGSRLTVL.